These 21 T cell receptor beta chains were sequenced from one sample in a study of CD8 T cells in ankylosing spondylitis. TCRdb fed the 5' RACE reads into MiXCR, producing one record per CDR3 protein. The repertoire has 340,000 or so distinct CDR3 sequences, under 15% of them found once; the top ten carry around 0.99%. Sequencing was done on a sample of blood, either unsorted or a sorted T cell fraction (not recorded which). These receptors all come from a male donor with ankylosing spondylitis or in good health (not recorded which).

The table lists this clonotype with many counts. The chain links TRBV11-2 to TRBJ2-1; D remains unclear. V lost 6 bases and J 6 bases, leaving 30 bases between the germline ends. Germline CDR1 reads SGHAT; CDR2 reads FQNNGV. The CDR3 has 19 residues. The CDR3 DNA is TGTGCCAGCAGTTCAATGGGTCCTGCTTTACGGGTATCGAGCAATGAGCAGTTCTTC. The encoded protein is CASSSMGPALRVSSNEQFF.

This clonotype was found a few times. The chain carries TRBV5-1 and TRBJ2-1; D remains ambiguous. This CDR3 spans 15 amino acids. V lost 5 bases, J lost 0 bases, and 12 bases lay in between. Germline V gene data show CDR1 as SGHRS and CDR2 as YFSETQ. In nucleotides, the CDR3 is TGCGCCAGCAGTACGAATGTTTTCTCCTACAATGAGCAGTTCTTC. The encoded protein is CASSTNVFSYNEQFF.

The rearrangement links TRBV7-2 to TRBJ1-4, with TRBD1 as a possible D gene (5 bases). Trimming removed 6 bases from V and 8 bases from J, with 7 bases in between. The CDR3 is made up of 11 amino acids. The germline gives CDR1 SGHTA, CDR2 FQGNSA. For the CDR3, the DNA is TGTGCCAGCAGGCGGGGCGAAAAACTGTTTTTT. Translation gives CASRRGEKLFF.

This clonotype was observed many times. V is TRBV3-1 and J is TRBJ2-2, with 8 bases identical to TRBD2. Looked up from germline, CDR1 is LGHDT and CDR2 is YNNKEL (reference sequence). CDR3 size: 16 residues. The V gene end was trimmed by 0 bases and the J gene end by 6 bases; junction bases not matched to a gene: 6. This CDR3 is CASSQDQNGRAGELFF. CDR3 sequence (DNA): TGTGCCAGCAGCCAAGATCAAAACGGGAGGGCCGGGGAGCTGTTTTTT.

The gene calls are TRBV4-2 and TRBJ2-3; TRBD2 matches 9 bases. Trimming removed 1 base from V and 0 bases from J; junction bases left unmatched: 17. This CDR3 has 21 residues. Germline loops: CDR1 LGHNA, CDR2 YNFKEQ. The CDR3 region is CASSQAQAASGAISSTDTQYF. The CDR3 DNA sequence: TGTGCCAGCAGCCAAGCCCAAGCGGCTAGCGGGGCTATCTCTAGCACAGATACGCAGTATTTT.

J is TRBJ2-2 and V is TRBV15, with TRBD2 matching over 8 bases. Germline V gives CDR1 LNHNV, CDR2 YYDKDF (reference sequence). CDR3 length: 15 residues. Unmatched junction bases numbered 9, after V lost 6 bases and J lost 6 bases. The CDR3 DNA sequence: TGTGCCACCAGACCCCGGGGGGGGAAGGCCGGGGAGCTGTTTTTT. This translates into CATRPRGGKAGELFF. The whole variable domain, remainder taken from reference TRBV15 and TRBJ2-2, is DAMVIQNPRYQVTQFGKPVTLSCSQTLNHNVMYWYQQKSSQAPKLLFHYYDKDFNNEADTPDNFQSRRPNTSFCFLDIRSPGLGDTAMYLCATRPRGGKAGELFFGEGSRLTVL.

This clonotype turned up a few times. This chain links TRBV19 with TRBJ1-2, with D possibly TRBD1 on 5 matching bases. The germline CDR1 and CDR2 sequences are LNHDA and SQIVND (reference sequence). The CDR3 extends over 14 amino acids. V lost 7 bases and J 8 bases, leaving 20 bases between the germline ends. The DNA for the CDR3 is TGTGCCAGTATGAAGCGGGGACCGCCCGGCGGCTACACCTTC. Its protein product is CASMKRGPPGGYTF.

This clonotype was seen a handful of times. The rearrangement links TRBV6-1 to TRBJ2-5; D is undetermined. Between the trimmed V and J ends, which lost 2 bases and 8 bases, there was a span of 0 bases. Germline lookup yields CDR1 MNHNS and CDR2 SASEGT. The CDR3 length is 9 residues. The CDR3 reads CASSETQYF. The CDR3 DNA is TGTGCCAGCAGTGAAACCCAGTACTTC.

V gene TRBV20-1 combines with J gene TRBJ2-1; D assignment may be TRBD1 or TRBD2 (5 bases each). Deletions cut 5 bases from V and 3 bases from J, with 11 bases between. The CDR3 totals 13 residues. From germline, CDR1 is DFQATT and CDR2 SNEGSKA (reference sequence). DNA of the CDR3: TGCAGTGCTCTGGGGGTGGGCTACAATGAGCAGTTCTTC. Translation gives CSALGVGYNEQFF.

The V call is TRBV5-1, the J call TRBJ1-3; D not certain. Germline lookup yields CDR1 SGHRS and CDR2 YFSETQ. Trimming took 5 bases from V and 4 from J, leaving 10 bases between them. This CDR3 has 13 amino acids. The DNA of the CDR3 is TGCGCCAGCAGTTGGACGGGGGGAAACACCATATATTTT. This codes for CASSWTGGNTIYF.

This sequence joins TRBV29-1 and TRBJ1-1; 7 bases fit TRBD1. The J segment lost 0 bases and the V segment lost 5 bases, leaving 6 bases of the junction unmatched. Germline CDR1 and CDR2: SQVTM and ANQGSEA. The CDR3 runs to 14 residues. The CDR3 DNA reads TGCAGCGTTTCATTGGGACAGCTGAACACTGAAGCTTTCTTT. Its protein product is CSVSLGQLNTEAFF.

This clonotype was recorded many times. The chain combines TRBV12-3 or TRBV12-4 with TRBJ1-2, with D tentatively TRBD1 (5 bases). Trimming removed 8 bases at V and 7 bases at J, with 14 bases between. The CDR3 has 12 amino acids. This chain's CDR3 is CASWGRERGYTF. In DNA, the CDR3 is TGTGCCAGCTGGGGCAGGGAGCGTGGCTACACCTTC.

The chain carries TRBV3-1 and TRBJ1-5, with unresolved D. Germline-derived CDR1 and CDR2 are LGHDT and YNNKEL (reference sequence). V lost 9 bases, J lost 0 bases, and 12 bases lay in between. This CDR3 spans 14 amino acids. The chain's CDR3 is CASSNSYSNQPQHF. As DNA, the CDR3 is TGTGCCAGTTCGAATTCTTATAGCAATCAGCCCCAGCATTTT.

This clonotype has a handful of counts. The CDR3 sequence is CASSQDGTEAFF. Here the CDR3 DNA reads TGTGCCAGCAGCCAAGACGGCACTGAAGCTTTCTTT. The chain has TRBV12-3 or TRBV12-4 and TRBJ1-1; D gene ambiguous. The CDR3 loop spans 12 amino acids. Trimming pared 6 bases from V and 4 bases from J, leaving 9 bases between.

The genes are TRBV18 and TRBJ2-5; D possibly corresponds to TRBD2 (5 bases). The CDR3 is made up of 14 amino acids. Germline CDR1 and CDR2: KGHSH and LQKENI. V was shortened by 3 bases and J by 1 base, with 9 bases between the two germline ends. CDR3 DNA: TGTGCCAGCTCACCCGGGATTATCCAAGAGACCCAGTACTTC. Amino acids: CASSPGIIQETQYF.

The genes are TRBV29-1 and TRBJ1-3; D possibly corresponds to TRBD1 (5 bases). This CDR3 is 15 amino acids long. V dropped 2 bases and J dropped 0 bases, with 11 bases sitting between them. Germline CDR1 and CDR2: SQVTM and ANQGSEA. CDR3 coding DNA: TGCAGCGTTGAAACCCGACAGAGCTCTGGAAACACCATATATTTT. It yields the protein CSVETRQSSGNTIYF.

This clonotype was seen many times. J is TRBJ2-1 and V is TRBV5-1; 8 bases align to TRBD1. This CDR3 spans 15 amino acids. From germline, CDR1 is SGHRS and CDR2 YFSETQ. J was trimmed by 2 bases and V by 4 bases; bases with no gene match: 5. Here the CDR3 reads CASSPLTGAYNEQFF. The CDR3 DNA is TGCGCCAGCAGCCCGCTGACAGGGGCCTACAATGAGCAGTTCTTC.

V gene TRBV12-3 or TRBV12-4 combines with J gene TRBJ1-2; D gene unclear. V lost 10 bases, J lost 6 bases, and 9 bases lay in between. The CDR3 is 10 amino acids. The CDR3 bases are TGTGCCACGAGGACGGATGGCTACACCTTC. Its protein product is CATRTDGYTF.

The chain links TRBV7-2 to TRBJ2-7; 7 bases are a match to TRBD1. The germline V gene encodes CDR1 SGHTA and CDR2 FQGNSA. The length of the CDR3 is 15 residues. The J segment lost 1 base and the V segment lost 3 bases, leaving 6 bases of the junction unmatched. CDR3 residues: CASSLTGLLSYEQYF. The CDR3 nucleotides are TGTGCCAGCAGCTTGACAGGGCTGCTATCCTACGAGCAGTACTTC.

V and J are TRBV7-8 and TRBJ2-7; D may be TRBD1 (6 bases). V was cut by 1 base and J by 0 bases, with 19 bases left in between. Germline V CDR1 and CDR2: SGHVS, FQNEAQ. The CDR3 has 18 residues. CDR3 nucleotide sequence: TGTGCCAGCAGCTTAGGGAAGGGGGTAGCGCTAAGCTCCTACGAGCAGTACTTC. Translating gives CASSLGKGVALSSYEQYF. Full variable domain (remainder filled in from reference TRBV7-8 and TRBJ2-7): GAGVSQSPRYKVAKRGQDVALRCDPISGHVSLFWYQQALGQGPEFLTYFQNEAQLDKSGLPSDRFFAERPEGSVSTLKIQRTQQEDSAVYLCASSLGKGVALSSYEQYFGPGTRLTVT.

Written as DNA, the CDR3 is TGCGCCAGCAGCTTGCGGGGGAGTCCGGACAATGAGCAGTTCTTC. It is translated as CASSLRGSPDNEQFF. The V and J genes are TRBV5-1 and TRBJ2-1; weak D call: TRBD2 (6 bases). The CDR3 spans 15 residues. Trimming pared 1 base from V and 5 bases from J, leaving 13 bases between. The germline gives CDR1 SGHRS, CDR2 YFSETQ.